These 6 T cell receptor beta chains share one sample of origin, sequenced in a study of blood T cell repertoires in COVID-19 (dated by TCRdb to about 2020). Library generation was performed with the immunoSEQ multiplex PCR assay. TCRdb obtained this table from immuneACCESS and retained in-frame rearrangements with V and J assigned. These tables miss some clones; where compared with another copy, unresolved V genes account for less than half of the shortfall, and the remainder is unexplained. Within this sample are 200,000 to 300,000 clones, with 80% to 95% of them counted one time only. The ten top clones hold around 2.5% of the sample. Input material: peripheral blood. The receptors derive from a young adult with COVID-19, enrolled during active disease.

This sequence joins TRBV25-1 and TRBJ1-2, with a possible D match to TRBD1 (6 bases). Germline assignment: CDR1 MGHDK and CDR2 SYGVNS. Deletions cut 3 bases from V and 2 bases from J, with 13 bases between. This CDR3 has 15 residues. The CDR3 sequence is CASSDPTGTNYGYTF. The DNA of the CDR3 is TGTGCCAGCAGTGACCCAACAGGGACCAACTATGGCTACACCTTC.

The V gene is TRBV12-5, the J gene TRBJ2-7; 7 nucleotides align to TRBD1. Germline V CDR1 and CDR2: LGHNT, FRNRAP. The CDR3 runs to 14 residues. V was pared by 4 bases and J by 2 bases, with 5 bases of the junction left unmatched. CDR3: CASGWGQGAYEQYF. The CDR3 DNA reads TGTGCTAGTGGTTGGGGGCAGGGGGCCTACGAGCAGTACTTC.

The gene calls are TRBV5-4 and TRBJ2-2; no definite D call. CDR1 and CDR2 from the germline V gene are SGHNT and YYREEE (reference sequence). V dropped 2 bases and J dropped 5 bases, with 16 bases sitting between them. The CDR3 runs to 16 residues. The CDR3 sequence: CASSFPTETYTGELFF. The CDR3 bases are TGTGCCAGCAGCTTCCCCACCGAGACATATACCGGGGAGCTGTTTTTT.

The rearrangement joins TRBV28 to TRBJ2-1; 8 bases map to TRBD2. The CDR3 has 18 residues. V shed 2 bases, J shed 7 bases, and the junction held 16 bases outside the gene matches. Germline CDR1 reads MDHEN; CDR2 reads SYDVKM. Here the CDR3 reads CASSLGRAGRGIWNEQFF. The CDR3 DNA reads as TGTGCCAGCAGTTTAGGTAGGGCCGGGAGGGGGATTTGGAATGAGCAGTTCTTC.

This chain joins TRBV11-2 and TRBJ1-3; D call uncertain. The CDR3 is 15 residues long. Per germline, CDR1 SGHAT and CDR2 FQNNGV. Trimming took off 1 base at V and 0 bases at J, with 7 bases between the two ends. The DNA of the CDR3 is TGTGCCAGCAGCTTAGGACTTAACTCTGGAAACACCATATATTTT. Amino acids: CASSLGLNSGNTIYF.

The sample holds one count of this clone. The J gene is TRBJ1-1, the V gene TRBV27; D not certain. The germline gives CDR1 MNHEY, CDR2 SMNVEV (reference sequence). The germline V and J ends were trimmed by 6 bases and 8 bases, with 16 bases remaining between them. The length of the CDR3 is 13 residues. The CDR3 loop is CASSHVRFEEAFF. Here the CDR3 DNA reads TGTGCCAGCAGCCACGTACGGTTCGAGGAAGCTTTCTTT.